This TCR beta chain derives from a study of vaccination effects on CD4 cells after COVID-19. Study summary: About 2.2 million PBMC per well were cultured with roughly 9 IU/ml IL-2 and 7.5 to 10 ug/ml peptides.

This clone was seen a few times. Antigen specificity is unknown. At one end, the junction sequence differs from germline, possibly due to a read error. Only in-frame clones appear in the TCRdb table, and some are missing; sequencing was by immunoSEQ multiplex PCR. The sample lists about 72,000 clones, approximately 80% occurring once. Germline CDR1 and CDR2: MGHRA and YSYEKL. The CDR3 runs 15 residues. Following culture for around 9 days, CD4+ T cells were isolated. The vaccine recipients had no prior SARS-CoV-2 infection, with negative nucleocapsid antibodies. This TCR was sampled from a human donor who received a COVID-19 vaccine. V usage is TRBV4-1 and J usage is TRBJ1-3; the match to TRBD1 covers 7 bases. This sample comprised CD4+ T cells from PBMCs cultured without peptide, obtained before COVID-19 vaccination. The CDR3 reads CASSPGDRDGDTIYF. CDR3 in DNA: TGCGCCAGCAGCCCGGGCGACAGGGATGGAGACACCATATATTTT.